The rows below give T cell receptor beta chains drawn from one sample of a study of regulatory T cells in long-lasting Graves disease. TCRdb re-called the multiplex PCR reads with MiXCR, one entry per CDR3 protein. The table shows around 340,000 distinct CDR3 sequences, with around 19% occurring only once. The material sequenced was peripheral blood mononuclear cells (PBMCs), taken when the disease was refractory, from a patient treated with antithyroid drugs. The receptors originated from a female donor with Graves disease. CDR3s include the opening cysteine and the closing phenylalanine or tryptophan. A D gene is named only where the DNA matches it firmly. Part of the rows lack a size; the others show once, few, many or a class for expanded clones.

size	D	V	J	DNA	CDR3
.	TRBD1	TRBV28	TRBJ1-6	TGTGCCAGCAGCCTCCCCGGGACAGGTCCCAGTTCACCCCTCCACTTT	CASSLPGTGPSSPLHF
.	.	TRBV12-3/TRBV12-4	TRBJ2-7	TGTGCCAGCAGCTCCCAGGAGCTCAATTTCTACGAGCAGTACTTC	CASSSQELNFYEQYF
few	.	TRBV19	TRBJ1-6	TGTGCCAGTAGTAAAACACAGGGAGAACCCCTCCACTTT	CASSKTQGEPLHF
many	TRBD1	TRBV6-2/TRBV6-3	TRBJ1-5	TGTGCCAGCAGCACCCGGGACAGGGTAGCGGATCAGCCCCAGCATTTT	CASSTRDRVADQPQHF
.	.	TRBV20-1	TRBJ1-2	TGCAGTGCCGTCCCGGGGGCGGACTATGGCTACACCTTC	CSAVPGADYGYTF
.	.	TRBV7-2	TRBJ1-2	TGTGCCAGCAGCTCTAGTGTCCATCTACTCGAAGGCTACACCTTC	CASSSSVHLLEGYTF
once	TRBD1	TRBV7-2	TRBJ2-7	TGTGCCAGCAGCTTAGGGGCAGGGGGACGTTACGAGCAGTACTTC	CASSLGAGGRYEQYF
.	.	TRBV4-3	TRBJ1-4	TGCGCCAGCAGCCAAGATGGGGCCTGGGGGGGGGTTGAAAAACTGTTTTTT	CASSQDGAWGGVEKLFF
few	.	TRBV25-1	TRBJ2-1	TGTGCCAGCAGTGGCACAGGGAGACATGAGCAGTTCTTC	CASSGTGRHEQFF
many	.	TRBV12-3/TRBV12-4	TRBJ1-1	TGTGCCAGCAGTTTAGCCAGCGCGCCTACCCCTATGAACACTGAAGCTTTCTTT	CASSLASAPTPMNTEAFF
few	.	TRBV27	TRBJ1-6	TGTGCCAGCAGTCCTATTGGAAGCTCCTATAATTCACCCCTCCACTTT	CASSPIGSSYNSPLHF
.	.	TRBV6-2/TRBV6-3	TRBJ1-4	TGTGCCAGCAGGCCGGGCATACAGGAAAAACTGTTTTTT	CASRPGIQEKLFF
.	.	TRBV10-2	TRBJ2-3	TGCGCCAGCAGTGAGTTTTCAGGGAATACGCAGTATTTT	CASSEFSGNTQYF
many	.	TRBV6-1	TRBJ2-2	TGTGCCAGCAGTGAAAGGGGGAGTTACGGCGGGGAGCTGTTTTTT	CASSERGSYGGELFF
many	TRBD1	TRBV2	TRBJ1-1	TGTGCCAGCAGGGCCAGGACAGGGTATAACTCTTGGGTGAACCTGAACACTGAAGCTTTCTTT	CASRARTGYNSWVNLNTEAFF
many	.	TRBV28	TRBJ2-2	TGTGCCAGCAGTTCCCCGTACCACAACGTTGCGAACACCGGGGAGCTGTTTTTT	CASSSPYHNVANTGELFF
few	TRBD2	TRBV7-9	TRBJ2-5	TGTGCCAGCAGCAGCGGGGCGGCCCGGACTATAGTTACCCAGTACTTC	CASSSGAARTIVTQYF
.	.	TRBV7-9	TRBJ2-7	TGTGCCAGCAGCTTAGTTCCAGGACAGCAGAGGACTGGCGGGAGCTACGAGCAGTACTTC	CASSLVPGQQRTGGSYEQYF
many	TRBD1	TRBV19	TRBJ1-2	TGTGCCAGTAGTATGCGAACAGGGGGAACTAACTATGGCTACACCTTC	CASSMRTGGTNYGYTF
many	TRBD1	TRBV6-1	TRBJ1-4	TGTGCCAGCAGGAGGACAGGGAGTGAAAAACTGTTTTTT	CASRRTGSEKLFF
.	TRBD2	TRBV5-1	TRBJ2-7	TGCGCCAGCAGCTTTTTAGCTAGCGGTATCTCCTACGAGCAGTACTTC	CASSFLASGISYEQYF
.	.	TRBV6-2/TRBV6-3	TRBJ2-4	TGTGCCAGCAGCTTGCTAGCTCCGGGCGGTTCCATAGCCAAAAACATTCAGTACTTC	CASSLLAPGGSIAKNIQYF
many	TRBD1	TRBV11-2	TRBJ2-7	TGTGCCAGCAGCTCGTACAGGGGGCGGTACGAGCAGTACTTC	CASSSYRGRYEQYF
many	.	TRBV27	TRBJ1-6	TGTGCCAGTTCAGGGACGGGTTCACCCCTCCACTTT	CASSGTGSPLHF
.	.	TRBV9	TRBJ1-4	TGTGCCAGCAGCGTAGGACGCCCAAATGAAAAACTGTTTTTT	CASSVGRPNEKLFF
.	TRBD1	TRBV11-3	TRBJ1-3	TGTGCCAGCAGCTACATCGAGGGGGCCCCTGGAAACACCATATATTTT	CASSYIEGAPGNTIYF
many	.	TRBV27	TRBJ2-7	TGTGCCAGCAGTCGACCCAGTGTCGGAATCTACGAGCAGTACTTC	CASSRPSVGIYEQYF
.	TRBD2	TRBV28	TRBJ2-7	TGTGCCAGCAGGGCACTAGCGGACGACGAGCAGTACTTC	CASRALADDEQYF
.	TRBD1	TRBV19	TRBJ1-2	TGTGCCAGTAGTATCCCCCAGACAGGGGCAACGATCTATGGCTACACCTTC	CASSIPQTGATIYGYTF
.	.	TRBV27	TRBJ2-7	TGTGCCAGCAGGGCCGCGGAGTCCTACGAGCAGTACTTC	CASRAAESYEQYF
many	.	TRBV2	TRBJ2-7	TGTGCCAGCAGTGCGAGCCTGGCCTCCTACGAGCAGTACTTC	CASSASLASYEQYF
few	.	TRBV15	TRBJ1-6	TGTGCCACCAGCAGAGCCGGGGCAAATTCACCCCTCCACTTT	CATSRAGANSPLHF
.	.	TRBV30	TRBJ1-5	TGTGCCTGGAGTGCCTCCGGGACAAACAATCAGCCCCAGCATTTT	CAWSASGTNNQPQHF
many	.	TRBV19	TRBJ1-1	TGTGCCAGTAGACTCCGGGACATTGTCACTGAAGCTTTCTTT	CASRLRDIVTEAFF
once	.	TRBV20-1	TRBJ1-1	TGCGGTGCTAGTGTCAGGGCGCACACTGAAGCTTTCTTT	CGASVRAHTEAFF
many	TRBD1	TRBV3-1	TRBJ1-2	TGTGCCAGCAGCCACAGACAGGGAGACGGCTACACCTTC	CASSHRQGDGYTF
.	TRBD2	TRBV20-1	TRBJ2-1	TGCAGTGCTAGAGATGGCGGGAGGACCTACAATGAGCAGTTCTTC	CSARDGGRTYNEQFF
.	.	TRBV18	TRBJ1-1	TGTGCCAGCTCACCTGGCGGGGTGCAGAACACTGAAGCTTTCTTT	CASSPGGVQNTEAFF
.	TRBD2	TRBV7-8	TRBJ2-7	TGTGCCAGCAGCTCCTCCCTCAGGGGACTAGCGGCCTACGAGCAGTACTTC	CASSSSLRGLAAYEQYF
few	.	TRBV27	TRBJ2-1	TGTGCCAGCAGTCTTCACGCCGAAGCGCGGAGCTCCTACAATGAGCAGTTCTTC	CASSLHAEARSSYNEQFF
many	.	TRBV19	TRBJ1-1	TGTGCCAGTAGACAGACGGGGCTGAACACTGAAGCTTTCTTT	CASRQTGLNTEAFF
many	.	TRBV7-3	TRBJ2-6	TGTGCCAGCAGCCCCTTACCCTCTTTAGTAGCCGGGGCCAACGTCCTGACTTTC	CASSPLPSLVAGANVLTF
.	.	TRBV7-8	TRBJ2-3	TGTGCCAGCAGCTTAGCGGGTGGGGATACGCAGTATTTT	CASSLAGGDTQYF
few	TRBD1	TRBV20-1	TRBJ1-5	TGCAGTGCTAGAGTCAGACAGGGGAGTCAGCCCCAGCATTTT	CSARVRQGSQPQHF
many	TRBD1	TRBV12-3/TRBV12-4	TRBJ2-2	TGTGCCAGCACCCTGGGACAGGGGTTCACCGGGGAGCTGTTTTTT	CASTLGQGFTGELFF
many	.	TRBV20-1	TRBJ1-5	TGCAGTGCTAGAGATTACGGGAATAGCAATCAGCCCCAGCATTTT	CSARDYGNSNQPQHF
.	TRBD2	TRBV13	TRBJ2-7	TGTGCCAGCAGCCAACGACTAGCGGGATCAACCTACGAGCAGTACTTC	CASSQRLAGSTYEQYF
few	.	TRBV7-2	TRBJ2-3	TGTGCCAGCGGGTCAACAGGGATTGGTACGCAGTATTTT	CASGSTGIGTQYF
few	.	TRBV28	TRBJ1-3	TGTGCCAGCAGTTGGGCCCACTCTGGAAACACCATATATTTT	CASSWAHSGNTIYF
.	TRBD1	TRBV28	TRBJ2-6	TGTGCCAGCAGTTTATGGGACAGGCCATTCCCTGGGGCCAACGTCCTGACTTTC	CASSLWDRPFPGANVLTF
many	TRBD1	TRBV20-1	TRBJ1-1	TGCAGTGCTAGAGGGACAGGGGGCGCGAGGACTGAAGCTTTCTTT	CSARGTGGARTEAFF
many	TRBD1	TRBV27	TRBJ2-5	TGTGCCAGCAGTTTGGGCCGGACAGGGCCACGAGGATTCCAAGAGACCCAGTACTTC	CASSLGRTGPRGFQETQYF
.	.	TRBV10-1	TRBJ2-2	TGCGCCAGCAGTGAAAGGGGAGACGGGGAGCCGTTTTTT	CASSERGDGEPFF
many	.	TRBV27	TRBJ1-6	TGTGCCAGCAGTTTAGAGGGGAGCAATTCACCCCTCCACTTT	CASSLEGSNSPLHF
.	.	TRBV30	TRBJ2-7	TGTGCCTGGAGTGTACGAGGGTGGGAGCAGTACTTC	CAWSVRGWEQYF
.	TRBD2	TRBV12-3/TRBV12-4	TRBJ2-7	TGTGCCAGCAGTCGACACAGCGGGAGGTTGAACGAGCAGTACTTC	CASSRHSGRLNEQYF
few	.	TRBV29-1	TRBJ1-3	TGCAGCGTTGAGCACTCTGGGAACACCATATATTTT	CSVEHSGNTIYF